Following are 13 T cell receptor beta chains from one sample sequenced in a study of CD8 T cells in Susac syndrome. The RNA input was roughly 0.45 to 1 ug, and it was reverse transcribed with random hexamers. TCRdb reprocessed the immunoSEQ multiplex PCR reads with MiXCR, giving one entry per CDR3 protein. The sample has about 76,000 distinct CDR3 sequences, about 94% seen once. Sequenced: CD8+ T cells from PBMCs. The receptors derive from a human donor with Susac syndrome.

This chain links TRBV4-3 with TRBJ1-1; D is undetermined. Germline loops: CDR1 LGHNA, CDR2 YSLEER. Trimming removed 1 base at V and 4 bases at J, with 10 bases between. This CDR3 has 14 residues. In DNA form, the CDR3 reads TGCGCCAGCAGCCAAGGGCCAGCAAGCACTGAAGCTTTCTTT. It specifies CASSQGPASTEAFF.

This rearrangement joins TRBV4-3 to TRBJ2-7; TRBD1 aligns across 10 bases. There are 15 residues in the CDR3. The V gene end was trimmed by 1 base and the J gene end by 4 bases; junction bases not matched to a gene: 4. Germline V lookup: CDR1 LGHNA, CDR2 YSLEER. In DNA, the CDR3 is TGCGCCAGCAGCCAAGGACAGGGGGCCCATTACGAGCAGTACTTC. It is translated as CASSQGQGAHYEQYF.

J is TRBJ1-2 and V is TRBV19; D not certain. The CDR3 length is 11 residues. Per germline, CDR1 LNHDA and CDR2 SQIVND (reference sequence). V shed 8 bases and J shed 3 bases, with 7 bases lying between them. The CDR3 DNA follows: TGTGCCAGTCGCGAGGACTATGGCTACACCTTC. Its protein product is CASREDYGYTF.

J is TRBJ1-1 and V is TRBV5-1, with D possibly being TRBD1 (5 bases). Germline V gene data show CDR1 as SGHRS and CDR2 as YFSETQ. This CDR3 is built from 15 residues. V lost 0 bases and J 1 base, leaving 10 bases between the germline ends. The CDR3 DNA reads as TGCGCCAGCAGCTTGGGGAGAGGGGCGAACACTGAAGCTTTCTTT. This sequence encodes CASSLGRGANTEAFF.

This clonotype has only a few counts. The rearrangement links TRBV2 to TRBJ2-7; D gene uncertain. The germline CDR1 and CDR2 sequences are SNHLY and FYNNEI. The CDR3 length is 12 residues. V dropped 3 bases and J dropped 5 bases, with 8 bases sitting between them. Written as DNA, the CDR3 is TGTGCCAGCAGTGACAGAAGAAACGAGCAGTACTTC. It codes for CASSDRRNEQYF.

The V and J genes are TRBV7-2 and TRBJ1-2; possibly TRBD1 for D (5 bases). The ends were cut back, 2 bases at V and 5 bases at J, with 15 bases in the middle. The CDR3 runs 15 residues. CDR1 SGHTA and CDR2 FQGNSA come from the germline V gene. The CDR3 sequence: CASSLPGFFGYGYTF. For the CDR3, the DNA is TGTGCCAGCAGCTTACCAGGGTTTTTTGGGTATGGCTACACCTTC.

The chain has TRBV9 and TRBJ1-1; perhaps TRBD1 as D (6 bases). V lost 1 base to trimming and J lost 5 bases, with 12 bases between them. This CDR3 spans 14 amino acids. CDR1 SGDLS and CDR2 YYNGEE come from the germline V gene. The CDR3 DNA reads as TGTGCCAGCAGCGTAAGGGGGGCGAGGACTGAAGCTTTCTTT. This codes for CASSVRGARTEAFF.

The chain employs TRBV12-3 or TRBV12-4 and TRBJ2-1, with D unresolved. V shed 1 base and J shed 3 bases, with 7 bases lying between them. CDR3 size: 14 residues. CDR3 residues: CASSLDLGYNEQFF. The CDR3 DNA reads as TGTGCCAGCAGTTTAGATTTGGGCTACAATGAGCAGTTCTTC.

The chain carries TRBV28 and TRBJ1-2; possible D gene TRBD1, 5 bases. Germline values: CDR1 MDHEN, CDR2 SYDVKM. Trimming pared 5 bases from V and 4 bases from J, leaving 14 bases between. The CDR3 length is 14 residues. CDR3 protein: CASSGRTGGYGYTF. The CDR3, as DNA: TGTGCCAGCAGTGGGCGGACCGGGGGCTATGGCTACACCTTC.

This clonotype was observed once. The chain recombines TRBV19 with TRBJ2-1; TRBD2 is a possible D gene (5 bases). CDR1 is LNHDA, CDR2 SQIVND, per germline (reference sequence). The CDR3 sequence is 13 residues long. V was cut by 5 bases and J by 6 bases, with 11 bases left in between. The CDR3 bases are TGTGCCAGTAGTTGGGCTAGCATCAATGAGCAGTTCTTC. This sequence encodes CASSWASINEQFF.

The V call is TRBV7-2, the J call TRBJ2-3, with D perhaps matching TRBD1 (5 bases). The V and J ends lost 3 bases and 2 bases respectively, with 9 bases between them. The CDR3 loop spans 14 amino acids. CDR1 and CDR2 from the germline V gene are SGHTA and FQGNSA. CDR3 nucleotide sequence: TGTGCCAGCAGCTTGGAGACAGCCACAGATACGCAGTATTTT. It yields the protein CASSLETATDTQYF.

The CDR3 loop is CASSSGQGGEQYF. In nucleotides, the CDR3 is TGTGCCAGCTCATCCGGACAAGGTGGTGAGCAGTACTTC. This chain uses TRBV18 with TRBJ2-7; the D gene is possibly TRBD1 (5 bases). This CDR3 is built from 13 residues. Germline-derived CDR1 and CDR2 are KGHSH and LQKENI. V was cut by 5 bases and J by 7 bases, with 15 bases left in between.

The chain combines TRBV4-2 with TRBJ1-1; tentative D call: TRBD1 (5 bases). CDR1 LGHNA and CDR2 YNFKEQ come from the germline V gene. V lost 0 bases to trimming and J lost 1 base, with 15 bases between them. There are 17 residues in the CDR3. The DNA of the CDR3 is TGTGCCAGCAGCCAAGACTTCGCAGGGTGGGAGAACACTGAAGCTTTCTTT. As protein: CASSQDFAGWENTEAFF.